This entry lists 19 T cell receptor beta chains sequenced from one sample in a study of a mutant IDH1 vaccine in newly diagnosed glioma. The protocol was immunoSEQ multiplex PCR, while the TCRdb copy is restricted to in-frame clones and leaves out a portion. Found here are about 92,000 clones, about four fifths of them singletons; the top ten hold 7% to 8%. Indicated time point: baseline, week 1 (first vaccination visit). Treatment here: pre-vaccination baseline after standard-of-care therapy. Sequenced material: PBMCs, taken from a glioma patient treated with radiotherapy, temozolomide or both. The receptors derive from a woman aged 45 to 65 with glioma.

The rearrangement links TRBV6-4 to TRBJ1-6; 8 nucleotides agree with TRBD1. The germline gives CDR1 MRHNA, CDR2 SNTAGT. The CDR3 has 14 residues. V lost 6 bases to trimming and J lost 5 bases; unmatched junction nucleotides: 3. CDR3 in DNA: TGTGCCAGCAGCGGACAGGGCCATAATTCACCCCTCCACTTT. Amino acid sequence: CASSGQGHNSPLHF.

This chain connects TRBV6-4 to TRBJ1-6, with D hard to call. The germline gives CDR1 MRHNA, CDR2 SNTAGT. The V gene lost 9 bases and the J gene lost 0 bases, with 18 bases spanning the gap. There are 17 residues in the CDR3. The CDR3 nucleotides read TGTGCCAGAGTCGTTCCGAAGAGCGTCTCCTATAATTCACCCCTCCACTTT. This translates into CARVVPKSVSYNSPLHF.

This sequence joins TRBV28 and TRBJ2-7; the D call may be TRBD1 or TRBD2 (7 bases each). The CDR3 has 13 residues. Germline values: CDR1 MDHEN, CDR2 SYDVKM. The V end lost 10 bases, the J end lost 2 bases, and 15 bases lay between the germline ends. The CDR3 coding sequence is TGTGCCACCAGGGGGGGGAGTGCCTACGAGCAGTACTTC. It codes for CATRGGSAYEQYF.

The chain joins TRBV11-2 to TRBJ1-2; D is ambiguous. Germline loops: CDR1 SGHAT, CDR2 FQNNGV. Trimming stripped 0 bases from V and 1 base from J, with 9 bases between. The CDR3 loop spans 15 amino acids. CDR3 sequence: CASSLESSSNYGYTF. Written as DNA, the CDR3 is TGTGCCAGCAGCTTAGAGAGCAGCAGTAACTATGGCTACACCTTC.

The rearrangement links TRBV2 to TRBJ1-5; TRBD1 is a possible D gene (5 bases). The length of the CDR3 is 10 residues. Trimming removed 10 bases at V and 5 bases at J, with 6 bases between. The germline V gene has CDR1 SNHLY and CDR2 FYNNEI. The CDR3 nucleotides are TGTGCCACCAGGGATCAGCCCCAGCATTTT. Its translation: CATRDQPQHF.

This clone was detected only a few times. The chain combines TRBV28 with TRBJ1-4; D not certain. The V and J ends lost 1 base and 12 bases respectively, with 12 bases between them. CDR1 is MDHEN, CDR2 SYDVKM, per germline. There are 13 residues in the CDR3. The CDR3 region is CASSLFSRKELFF. In nucleotides, the CDR3 is TGTGCCAGCAGTTTATTCTCCCGAAAAGAACTGTTTTTT.

V is TRBV7-2 and J is TRBJ2-7; 10 bases agree with TRBD1. This CDR3 comprises 13 residues. Trimming at V came to 6 bases and at J to 4 bases, leaving 3 bases not matched to a gene. Germline V CDR1 and CDR2: SGHTA, FQGNSA. This CDR3 reads CASRRTGGYEQYF. CDR3 in DNA: TGTGCCAGCAGGAGGACAGGGGGTTACGAGCAGTACTTC.

The chain uses TRBV5-1 and TRBJ2-7; D tentatively reads TRBD1 or TRBD2 (5 bases each). Germline V CDR1 and CDR2: SGHRS, YFSETQ. CDR3 length: 15 residues. V lost 0 bases, J lost 1 base, and 11 bases lay in between. This chain's CDR3 is CASSLVGTASYEQYF. CDR3 nucleotide sequence: TGCGCCAGCAGCTTGGTAGGGACGGCATCCTACGAGCAGTACTTC.

The chain couples TRBV4-2 to TRBJ1-5; D not resolved. The CDR3 has 18 residues. The germline gives CDR1 LGHNA, CDR2 YNFKEQ. V was trimmed by 1 base and J by 2 bases, leaving 18 bases between them. Written as DNA, the CDR3 is TGTGCCAGCAGCCAAGTTATGGTTGAGGCCTATGGCAATCAGCCCCAGCATTTT. This codes for CASSQVMVEAYGNQPQHF.

The rearrangement uses TRBV19 and TRBJ2-5; perhaps TRBD1 as D (7 bases). The CDR3 is 13 residues long. CDR1 is LNHDA and CDR2 is SQIVND in the germline V gene (reference sequence). The germline V and J ends were trimmed by 3 bases and 5 bases, with 10 bases remaining between them. The CDR3 nucleotides are TGTGCCAGTAGTATTGGAGGGGGCGAGACCCAGTACTTC. Translation: CASSIGGGETQYF.

The CDR3 loop reads CSVEQGGTDTQYF. The CDR3, as DNA: TGCAGCGTTGAGCAGGGGGGCACAGATACGCAGTATTTT. This chain joins TRBV29-1 and TRBJ2-3; 7 bases agree with TRBD1. CDR1 is SQVTM and CDR2 is ANQGSEA in the germline V gene. V shed 3 bases and J 1 base; nucleotides not matched to a gene: 1. The CDR3 is made up of 13 amino acids.

In nucleotides, the CDR3 is TGTGCCAGCAGTCATTCTAGGGTCACTGAAGCTTTCTTT. Amino acid sequence: CASSHSRVTEAFF. The J gene is TRBJ1-1, the V gene TRBV28; no clear D gene. V was shortened by 5 bases and J by 4 bases, with 11 bases between the two germline ends. The CDR3 totals 13 residues. Per the germline V gene, CDR1 is MDHEN and CDR2 is SYDVKM.

This chain connects TRBV7-9 to TRBJ2-4, with D unclear. CDR3 length: 13 residues. Trimming cost V 2 bases and J 5 bases, with 7 bases left between them. Germline assignment: CDR1 SEHNR and CDR2 FQNEAQ (reference sequence). The DNA for the CDR3 is TGTGCCAGCAGCTTATTGATGGAAAACATTCAGTACTTC. This encodes CASSLLMENIQYF. Full variable domain (rest looked up from reference TRBV7-9 and TRBJ2-4): DTGVSQNPRHKITKRGQNVTFRCDPISEHNRLYWYRQTLGQGPEFLTYFQNEAQLEKSRLLSDRFSAERPKGSFSTLEIQRTEQGDSAMYLCASSLLMENIQYFGAGTRLSVL.

The rearrangement joins TRBV4-2 to TRBJ1-6; D may be TRBD1 (5 bases). Germline V gene lookup returns CDR1 LGHNA and CDR2 YNFKEQ. The CDR3 covers 13 residues. Trimming removed 0 bases from V and 10 bases from J, with 7 bases in between. As DNA, the CDR3 is TGTGCCAGCAGCCAAGAGTGGGGGTCACCCCTCCACTTT. It encodes CASSQEWGSPLHF.

This clone was seen more than once but under ten times. The V call is TRBV2, the J call TRBJ2-3; D is unclear. Trimming shortened V by 3 bases and J by 2 bases, and 3 bases separated the two germline ends. Germline V lookup: CDR1 SNHLY, CDR2 FYNNEI. This CDR3 is built from 12 residues. The DNA of the CDR3 is TGTGCCAGCAGTGATCCCACAGATACGCAGTATTTT. This translates into CASSDPTDTQYF.

The V gene is TRBV6-1, the J gene TRBJ1-4; D is perhaps TRBD1 (5 bases). The germline V and J ends were trimmed by 6 bases and 11 bases, with 10 bases remaining between them. The CDR3 extends over 11 amino acids. Looked up from germline, CDR1 is MNHNS and CDR2 is SASEGT. The CDR3 bases are TGTGCCAGCAGAATGGGGGGGAAACTGTTTTTT. It encodes CASRMGGKLFF.

The V call is TRBV19, the J call TRBJ2-7, with D tentatively TRBD2 (5 bases). This CDR3 contains 11 residues. V dropped 2 bases and J dropped 7 bases, with 6 bases sitting between them. Germline V gives CDR1 LNHDA, CDR2 SQIVND (reference sequence). This CDR3 reads CASSIRGEQYF. The DNA of the CDR3 is TGTGCCAGTAGTATAAGAGGGGAGCAGTACTTC.

The rearrangement uses TRBV6-1 and TRBJ1-4; 10 bases map to TRBD1. Germline V gene data show CDR1 as MNHNS and CDR2 as SASEGT. This CDR3 has 15 residues. V lost 6 bases and J lost 4; bases outside the gene matches: 5. The chain's CDR3 is CASSPGDRGNEKLFF. DNA of the CDR3: TGTGCCAGCAGCCCGGGGGACAGGGGTAATGAAAAACTGTTTTTT.

The chain couples TRBV5-1 to TRBJ1-3; D uncertain. Germline V gene data show CDR1 as SGHRS and CDR2 as YFSETQ. The CDR3 is 14 residues long. V lost 1 base to trimming and J lost 0 bases, with 5 bases between them. In nucleotides, the CDR3 is TGCGCCAGCAGCTTGTGGGGCTCTGGAAACACCATATATTTT. This gives the protein CASSLWGSGNTIYF.